Each of the 20 T cell receptor beta chains below was sequenced from the same sample in a study of blood T cell repertoires in COVID-19. Assay: immunoSEQ multiplex PCR; the TCRdb copy retains only in-frame clones and omits some. The table has a few hundred thousand clones, 80% to 85% seen once. The sequencing sample was made of peripheral blood. These receptors originate from a man aged 60-69 years with acute or convalescent COVID-19.

The rearrangement joins TRBV6-5 to TRBJ2-1, with D possibly TRBD2 on 6 matching bases. The V and J ends lost 5 bases and 6 bases respectively, with 17 bases between them. Per germline, CDR1 MNHEY and CDR2 SVGAGI. This CDR3 is built from 15 residues. The CDR3 loop is CASSLTSPRGNEQFF. The CDR3 DNA follows: TGTGCCAGCAGTCTTACTAGCCCCCGGGGCAATGAGCAGTTCTTC.

For this clone: Other nucleotide sequences from this sample produce the same CDR3. The V call is TRBV6-5, the J call TRBJ2-7; D might be TRBD2 (6 bases). V dropped 5 bases and J dropped 3 bases, with 11 bases sitting between them. This CDR3 contains 13 residues. Germline V gene sequence: CDR1 MNHEY, CDR2 SVGAGI. CDR3 DNA: TGTGCCAGCAGTCGGAGGGAGGACTACGAGCAGTACTTC. This translates into CASSRREDYEQYF.

This chain connects TRBV7-8 to TRBJ2-7; possibly TRBD2 for D (5 bases). The V end lost 3 bases, the J end lost 8 bases, and 17 bases lay between the germline ends. This CDR3 is built from 14 residues. The germline CDR1 and CDR2 sequences are SGHVS and FQNEAQ. The CDR3 nucleotides read TGTGCCAGCAGCTTGCCAGGCGGGCCCCGCCAGCAGTACTTC. This codes for CASSLPGGPRQQYF.

The gene calls are TRBV3-1 (or the pseudogene TRBV3-2) and TRBJ2-7; 7 bases fit TRBD1. Germline CDR1 and CDR2: LGHDT and YNNKEL (reference sequence). Trimming removed 5 bases from V and 4 bases from J; junction bases left unmatched: 11. This CDR3 is 15 amino acids long. The CDR3 DNA reads as TGTGCCAGCAGCTCCGGTGACAGGACAGGTTACGAGCAGTACTTC. As protein: CASSSGDRTGYEQYF.

V usage is TRBV5-8 and J usage is TRBJ2-1; weak D call: TRBD2 (6 bases). The CDR3 has 15 amino acids. V dropped 0 bases and J dropped 0 bases, with 7 bases sitting between them. Looked up from germline, CDR1 is SGHTS and CDR2 is YDEGEE. CDR3 sequence reads: CASSLGTTSYNEQFF. In DNA form, the CDR3 reads TGTGCCAGCAGCTTGGGGACTACCTCCTACAATGAGCAGTTCTTC.

The genes are TRBV19 and TRBJ2-5, with TRBD1 matching over 7 bases. Per germline, CDR1 LNHDA and CDR2 SQIVND (reference sequence). V lost 5 bases and J lost 5; bases outside the gene matches: 11. The CDR3 loop spans 15 amino acids. CDR3 nucleotides: TGTGCCAGTAGTTCGGGCGGACAGGCCCGGGAGACCCAGTACTTC. Its protein product is CASSSGGQARETQYF.

V is TRBV7-2 and J is TRBJ2-7; maybe TRBD2 (5 bases). This CDR3 comprises 13 residues. CDR1 and CDR2 (germline): SGHTA, FQGNSA. Between the trimmed V and J ends, which lost 1 base and 6 bases, there was a span of 10 bases. CDR3 region: CASSLGLRAEQYF. Written as DNA, the CDR3 is TGTGCCAGCAGCTTAGGGTTGCGGGCCGAGCAGTACTTC.

V gene TRBV4-3 combines with J gene TRBJ2-3; D may be TRBD1 (6 bases). Germline V lookup: CDR1 LGHNA, CDR2 YSLEER. The CDR3 covers 17 residues. V was pared by 0 bases and J by 4 bases, with 17 bases between. CDR3: CASSQDSPPGVPDTQYF. Here the CDR3 DNA reads TGCGCCAGCAGCCAAGATTCCCCCCCAGGGGTCCCAGATACGCAGTATTTT.

The V and J genes are TRBV28 and TRBJ2-1; a weak D match, TRBD2 (5 bases). The CDR3 totals 15 residues. The germline gives CDR1 MDHEN, CDR2 SYDVKM. Trimming removed 7 bases at V and 0 bases at J, with 13 bases between. The CDR3 here is CASILSASSYNEQFF. The CDR3 coding sequence is TGTGCCAGCATTCTTAGCGCGAGCTCCTACAATGAGCAGTTCTTC.

The chain employs TRBV27 and TRBJ2-7; possible D gene TRBD1, 6 bases. This CDR3 has 16 amino acids. CDR1 and CDR2 (germline): MNHEY, SMNVEV (reference sequence). Trimming pared 5 bases from V and 2 bases from J, leaving 19 bases between. Here the CDR3 DNA reads TGTGCCAGCAGTCTTCCAGGGGCCGCCCGACCCTACGAGCAGTACTTC. It translates to CASSLPGAARPYEQYF.

This chain links TRBV6-5 with TRBJ1-3; the match to TRBD1 covers 11 bases. Germline V CDR1 and CDR2: MNHEY, SVGAGI. The CDR3 is 16 residues long. The J segment lost 2 bases and the V segment lost 4 bases, leaving 4 bases of the junction unmatched. DNA of the CDR3: TGTGCCAGCAGTTCGGGACAGGGGGTTCCTGGAAACACCATATATTTT. Protein product: CASSSGQGVPGNTIYF.

The J gene is TRBJ2-7, the V gene TRBV6-5; D not resolved. The CDR3 is made up of 14 amino acids. Germline V gene sequence: CDR1 MNHEY, CDR2 SVGAGI. The V end lost 4 bases, the J end lost 2 bases, and 12 bases lay between the germline ends. CDR3 sequence: CASSSIAGPYEQYF. CDR3 nucleotides: TGTGCCAGCAGTTCAATAGCCGGCCCCTACGAGCAGTACTTC.

V and J are TRBV28 and TRBJ2-6; D may be TRBD1 (6 bases). V lost 2 bases and J 1 base, leaving 12 bases between the germline ends. The CDR3 loop spans 17 amino acids. From germline, CDR1 is MDHEN and CDR2 SYDVKM. CDR3 region: CASSLAQGLSGANVLTF. As DNA, the CDR3 is TGTGCCAGCAGTTTAGCACAGGGCCTTTCTGGGGCCAACGTCCTGACTTTC.

This chain joins TRBV7-3 and TRBJ2-6; unclear D gene. CDR3 size: 15 residues. The germline CDR1 and CDR2 sequences are SGHTA and FQGTGA. The germline V and J ends were trimmed by 5 bases and 4 bases, with 12 bases remaining between them. CDR3 coding DNA: TGTGCCAGCAGCCCGGTCAAGCACGGGGCCAACGTCCTGACTTTC. Translation gives CASSPVKHGANVLTF.

As concerns this clone: Other DNA sequences of this sample code for an identical CDR3. The chain uses TRBV18 and TRBJ2-7; a weak D match, TRBD2 (6 bases). Per germline, CDR1 KGHSH and CDR2 LQKENI. This CDR3 has 12 amino acids. V gave up 6 bases and J gave up 3 bases, with 9 bases separating them. In DNA form, the CDR3 reads TGTGCCAGCTCCGGGACTCTCTACGAGCAGTACTTC. It specifies CASSGTLYEQYF.

In its sample, this clone was seen once. The chain has TRBV9 and TRBJ2-1; D is uncertain. The ends were cut back, 4 bases at V and 4 bases at J, with 12 bases in the middle. CDR3 length: 14 amino acids. The germline CDR1 and CDR2 sequences are SGDLS and YYNGEE. CDR3 amino acids: CASSPQELYNEQFF. CDR3 DNA: TGTGCCAGCAGCCCTCAAGAGCTGTACAATGAGCAGTTCTTC.

The CDR3 loop reads CASTYTRLGGSGNTIYF. In DNA, the CDR3 is TGTGCCAGTACCTATACCCGCCTAGGGGGCTCTGGAAACACCATATATTTT. This chain connects TRBV19 to TRBJ1-3; a possible D gene is TRBD1 (6 bases). CDR3 length equals 17 residues. CDR1 is LNHDA and CDR2 is SQIVND in the germline V gene (reference sequence). V was shortened by 7 bases and J by 0 bases, with 19 bases between the two germline ends.

This chain connects TRBV18 to TRBJ2-1; D is possibly TRBD2 (6 bases). This CDR3 has 15 amino acids. Trimming left V 0 bases short and J 8 bases short, with 14 bases between. CDR1 is KGHSH and CDR2 is LQKENI in the germline V gene. This chain's CDR3 is CASSPPLAGWDEQFF. DNA for the CDR3: TGTGCCAGCTCACCACCACTAGCAGGGTGGGATGAGCAGTTCTTC.

This rearrangement joins TRBV5-1 to TRBJ1-1; 10 bases are shared with TRBD1. Germline V lookup: CDR1 SGHRS, CDR2 YFSETQ. V shed 4 bases, J shed 8 bases, and the junction held 14 bases outside the gene matches. The CDR3 covers 16 residues. CDR3 sequence: CASSPGTGAPPGEAFF. CDR3 sequence (DNA): TGCGCCAGCAGCCCCGGGACAGGGGCTCCCCCGGGGGAAGCTTTCTTT.

CDR3 sequence: CASSIGTRQVHNQPQHF. The CDR3 coding sequence is TGTGCCAGTAGTATAGGGACCAGACAGGTGCACAATCAGCCCCAGCATTTT. V is TRBV19 and J is TRBJ1-5; a weak D match, TRBD1 (6 bases). The length of the CDR3 is 17 residues. V lost 1 base to trimming and J lost 3 bases, with 16 bases between them. The germline V gene has CDR1 LNHDA and CDR2 SQIVND (reference sequence).